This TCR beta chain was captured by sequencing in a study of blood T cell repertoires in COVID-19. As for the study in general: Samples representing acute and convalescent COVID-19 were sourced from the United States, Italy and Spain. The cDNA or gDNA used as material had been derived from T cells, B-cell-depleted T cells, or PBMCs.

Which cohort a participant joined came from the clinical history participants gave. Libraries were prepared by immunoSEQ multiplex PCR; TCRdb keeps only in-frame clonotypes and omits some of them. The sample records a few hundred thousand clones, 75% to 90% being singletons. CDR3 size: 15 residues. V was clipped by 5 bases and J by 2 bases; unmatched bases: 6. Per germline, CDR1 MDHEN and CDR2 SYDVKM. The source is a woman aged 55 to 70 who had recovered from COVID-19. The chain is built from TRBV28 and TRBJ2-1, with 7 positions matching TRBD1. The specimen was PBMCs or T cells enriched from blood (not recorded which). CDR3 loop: CASSPQQGTYNEQFF. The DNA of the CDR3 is TGTGCCAGCAGTCCTCAACAGGGGACCTACAATGAGCAGTTCTTC.